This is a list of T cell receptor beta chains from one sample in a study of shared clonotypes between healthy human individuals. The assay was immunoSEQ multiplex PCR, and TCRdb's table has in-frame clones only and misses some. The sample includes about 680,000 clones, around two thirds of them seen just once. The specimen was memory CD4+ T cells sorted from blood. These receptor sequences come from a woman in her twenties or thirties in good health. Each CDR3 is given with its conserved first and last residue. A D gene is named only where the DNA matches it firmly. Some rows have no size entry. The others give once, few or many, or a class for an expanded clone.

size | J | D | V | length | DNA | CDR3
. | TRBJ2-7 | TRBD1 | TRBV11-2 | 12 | TGTGCCAGCAGCTTAAGTTGGACAGGCCGCTACTTC | CASSLSWTGRYF
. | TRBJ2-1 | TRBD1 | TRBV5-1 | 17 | TGCGCCAGCAGCTCCTATCTCGGGACAGGGCCGTACAATGAGCAGTTCTTC | CASSSYLGTGPYNEQFF
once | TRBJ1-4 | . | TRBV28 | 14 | TGTGCCAGCTCCGGGACCGCAACTAATGAAAAACTGTTTTTT | CASSGTATNEKLFF
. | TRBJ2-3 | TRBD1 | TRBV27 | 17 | TGTGCCAGCAGTCTAACGCGGACAGGATCTAGCACAGATACGCAGTATTTT | CASSLTRTGSSTDTQYF
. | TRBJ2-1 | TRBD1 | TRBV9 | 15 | TGTGCCAGCAGCGTAGTAGGGACAGACTACAATGAGCAGTTCTTC | CASSVVGTDYNEQFF
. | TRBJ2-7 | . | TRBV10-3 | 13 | TGTGCCATCAGGCCGGGACCAACGGGCGAGCAGTACTTC | CAIRPGPTGEQYF
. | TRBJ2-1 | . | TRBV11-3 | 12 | TGTGCCAGCAGCTCCGAATACAATGAGCAGTTCTTC | CASSSEYNEQFF
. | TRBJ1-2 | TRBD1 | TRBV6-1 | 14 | TGTGCCAGCGAACGTCAAGGGGGCGGATATGGCTACACCTTC | CASERQGGGYGYTF
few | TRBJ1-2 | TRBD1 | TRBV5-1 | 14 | TGCGCCAGCAGCTTGTGGGACAGAGAATATGGCTACACCTTC | CASSLWDREYGYTF
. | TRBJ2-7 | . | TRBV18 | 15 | TGTGCCAGCTCAAGCCAATGGGACATGCTCGGCGAGCAGTACTTC | CASSSQWDMLGEQYF
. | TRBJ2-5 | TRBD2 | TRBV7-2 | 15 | TGTGCCAGCAGCCCGACTAGCGGGAGGGAAGAGACCCAGTACTTC | CASSPTSGREETQYF
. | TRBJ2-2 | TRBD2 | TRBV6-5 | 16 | TGTGCCAGCAGTTACAGGGCGGGAGCGAACACCGGGGAGCTGTTTTTT | CASSYRAGANTGELFF
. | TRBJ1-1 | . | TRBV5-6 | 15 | TGTGCCAGCAGCCTGGAACCCGGGTCCTCCACTGAAGCTTTCTTT | CASSLEPGSSTEAFF
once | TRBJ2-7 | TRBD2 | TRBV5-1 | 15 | TGCGCCAGCAGCCGAACTAGCGGGAGGGCTGGCGAGCAGTACTTC | CASSRTSGRAGEQYF
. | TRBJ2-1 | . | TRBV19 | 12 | TGTGCCAGTAGTATCAGCGGGACAGAAGTGTTCTTC | CASSISGTEVFF
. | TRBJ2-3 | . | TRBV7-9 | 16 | TGTGCCAGCAGCCTTAGTGGGAGCGGGACAGCAGATACGCAGTATTTT | CASSLSGSGTADTQYF
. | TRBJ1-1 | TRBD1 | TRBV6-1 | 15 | TGTGCCAGCAGTCTATCGACAGGGGGTATCACTGAAGCTTTCTTT | CASSLSTGGITEAFF
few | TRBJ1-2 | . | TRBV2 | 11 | TGTGCCAGCAGTGAGGAGGCCGGCCCTACCTTC | CASSEEAGPTF
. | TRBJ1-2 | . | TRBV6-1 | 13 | TGTGCCAGCAGGGACGGCTTTAACTATGGCTACACCTTC | CASRDGFNYGYTF
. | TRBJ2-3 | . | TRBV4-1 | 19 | TGCGCCAGCAGCCAAGATCGGTTTGTTAGCGGAGCTAGCACAGATACGCAGTATTTT | CASSQDRFVSGASTDTQYF
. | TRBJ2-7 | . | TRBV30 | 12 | TGTGCCTGGAGCAGGGGCTCCTACGAGCAGTACTTC | CAWSRGSYEQYF
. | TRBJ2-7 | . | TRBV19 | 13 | TGTGCCAGTAGTGAGGACACCTCCTACGAGCAGTACTTC | CASSEDTSYEQYF
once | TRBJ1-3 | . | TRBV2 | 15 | TGTGCCAGTGAGAAGGACGGCCCTTCTGGAAACACCATATATTTT | CASEKDGPSGNTIYF
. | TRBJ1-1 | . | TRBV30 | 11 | TGTGCCTCCGGTAGGGACTCTGAAGCTTTCTTT | CASGRDSEAFF
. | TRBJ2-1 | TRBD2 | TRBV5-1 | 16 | TGCGCCAGCAGCTCCGGACTAGCGAGAGCCCAAGATGAGCAGTTCTTC | CASSSGLARAQDEQFF
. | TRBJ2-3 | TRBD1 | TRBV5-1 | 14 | TGCGCCAGCAGCTCGACAGGGGGTCTCGGTACGCAGTATTTT | CASSSTGGLGTQYF
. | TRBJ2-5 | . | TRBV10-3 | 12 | TGTGCCATCGGACAGCCCCAAGAGACCCAGTACTTC | CAIGQPQETQYF
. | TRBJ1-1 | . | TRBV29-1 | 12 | TGCAGCGTTGAAGAGGGGGCCACTGAAGCTTTCTTT | CSVEEGATEAFF
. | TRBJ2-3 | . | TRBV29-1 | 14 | TGCAGCGTTGAAGAGACAGCTAGCACAGATACGCAGTATTTT | CSVEETASTDTQYF
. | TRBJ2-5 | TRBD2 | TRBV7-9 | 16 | TGTGCCAGCAGCTTCGGGGTAGCGGGAGGATTAGAGACCCAGTACTTC | CASSFGVAGGLETQYF
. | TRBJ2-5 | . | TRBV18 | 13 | TGTGCCAGCTCACCACCGGTAAACGAGACCCAGTACTTC | CASSPPVNETQYF
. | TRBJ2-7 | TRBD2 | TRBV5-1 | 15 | TGCGCCAGCAGCTTGGCAGGGACTAGTACCTACGAGCAGTACTTC | CASSLAGTSTYEQYF
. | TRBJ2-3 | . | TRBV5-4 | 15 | TGTGCCAGCAGCCAAAACACCGACTACACAGATACGCAGTATTTT | CASSQNTDYTDTQYF
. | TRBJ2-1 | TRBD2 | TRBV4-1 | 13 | TGCGCCAGCAGCCAAGGGTGGACTAGCGGACAGTTCTTC | CASSQGWTSGQFF
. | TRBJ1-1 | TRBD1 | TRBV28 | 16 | TGTGCCAGCAGTTCGGAGACAGGGGGGCTGGGCACTGAAGCTTTCTTT | CASSSETGGLGTEAFF
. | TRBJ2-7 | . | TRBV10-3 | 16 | TGTGCCATCAGTGAGTCAGAGCGGGCCCGCTCCTACGAGCAGTACTTC | CAISESERARSYEQYF
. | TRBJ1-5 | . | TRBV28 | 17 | TGTGCCAGCAGTCCCGGGGGGCCTAGCAACAACAATCAGCCCCAGCATTTT | CASSPGGPSNNNQPQHF
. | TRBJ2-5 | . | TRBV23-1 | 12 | TGCGCCAGTGGGCCATCCCCCGGGACCCAGTACTTC | CASGPSPGTQYF
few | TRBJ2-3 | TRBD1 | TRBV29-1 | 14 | TGCAGCGTCGACAGGGGGGCTAGCACAGATACGCAGTATTTT | CSVDRGASTDTQYF
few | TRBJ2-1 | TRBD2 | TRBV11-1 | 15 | TGTGCCAGCAGCCCCGGGACTAGCGGGACCAATGAGCAGTTCTTC | CASSPGTSGTNEQFF
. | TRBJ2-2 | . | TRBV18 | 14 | TGTGCCAGCTCGCCCGGACGGAGCACCGGGGAGCTGTTTTTT | CASSPGRSTGELFF
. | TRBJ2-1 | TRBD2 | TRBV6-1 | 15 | TGTGCCAGCAGTGGGGGGGCTAGCGGGTACAATGAGCAGTTCTTC | CASSGGASGYNEQFF
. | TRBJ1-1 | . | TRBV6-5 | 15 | TGTGCCAGCAGTTACTCCAGGACAGTGAACACTGAAGCTTTCTTT | CASSYSRTVNTEAFF
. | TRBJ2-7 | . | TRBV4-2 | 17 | TGTGCCAGCAGCCAAGAATTAGGGACAACCTTTTCCTACGAGCAGTACTTC | CASSQELGTTFSYEQYF
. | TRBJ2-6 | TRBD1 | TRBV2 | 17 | TGTGCCAGCAGAGGGACAGGCCTCTCCTTCGGGGCCAACGTCCTGACTTTC | CASRGTGLSFGANVLTF
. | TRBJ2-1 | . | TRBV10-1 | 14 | TGCGCCAGCAGTATAAGGGGATTCGACGATGAGCAGTTCTTC | CASSIRGFDDEQFF
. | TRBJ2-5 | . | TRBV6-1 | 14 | TGTGCCAGCAGTGCCCCCGGAGTCTGGGAGACCCAGTACTTC | CASSAPGVWETQYF
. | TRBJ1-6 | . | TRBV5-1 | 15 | TGCGCCAGCAGCTTGGGACAGACTAATAATTCACCCCTCCACTTT | CASSLGQTNNSPLHF
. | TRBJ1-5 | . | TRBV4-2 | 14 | TGTGCCAGCAGCCACACGGGCCTGGGGAAGCCCCAGCATTTT | CASSHTGLGKPQHF
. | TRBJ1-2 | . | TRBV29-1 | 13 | TGCAGCGTTGTCCGGCCAGGTGACTATGGCTACACCTTC | CSVVRPGDYGYTF